The 30 T cell receptor beta chains listed next were all sequenced from one sample in a study of shared clonotypes between healthy human individuals. Sequencing used immunoSEQ multiplex PCR; TCRdb keeps in-frame clones, though not all of them. The table includes about 480,000 clones, approximately 79% detected once. The specimen sequenced was PBMCs. Source of these receptors: a middle-aged woman in good health. Some clones in this sample may be carry-over from other donors' samples.

Only one count was recorded for this clone. The V gene is TRBV7-3, the J gene TRBJ2-5; 7 nucleotides line up with TRBD1. Germline V gene sequence: CDR1 SGHTA, CDR2 FQGTGA. Losses at the gene ends were 5 bases for V and 7 bases for J; bases not matched to a gene: 13. The CDR3 consists of 15 residues. CDR3 bases: TGTGCCAGCAGCCCCACGGACAGGTGGGATCTGACCCAGTACTTC. Amino acid sequence: CASSPTDRWDLTQYF.

The chain carries TRBV18 and TRBJ1-2; D remains unclear. CDR3 length: 13 residues. The V gene lost 6 bases and the J gene lost 6 bases, with 14 bases spanning the gap. The V gene's germline CDR1 is KGHSH and CDR2 LQKENI. CDR3 in DNA: TGTGCCAGCTCCCCGGACCGAGCTCATGGCTACACCTTC. This encodes CASSPDRAHGYTF.

V usage is TRBV30 and J usage is TRBJ2-7, with 8 positions matching TRBD1. Per germline, CDR1 GTSNPN and CDR2 SVGIG (reference sequence). V was clipped by 2 bases and J by 3 bases; unmatched bases: 3. This CDR3 comprises 13 residues. DNA of the CDR3: TGTGCCTGGAGTCGGGACAGGAACTACGAGCAGTACTTC. It specifies CAWSRDRNYEQYF.

The rearrangement joins TRBV28 to TRBJ2-3, with D unresolved. Germline CDR1 reads MDHEN; CDR2 reads SYDVKM. CDR3 length: 14 residues. V lost 3 bases, J lost 1 base, and 8 bases lay in between. Written as DNA, the CDR3 is TGTGCCAGCAGTTTCGCTGGTCGCACAGATACGCAGTATTTT. This sequence encodes CASSFAGRTDTQYF.

About this clone: Other DNA sequences in this sample translate to the same CDR3. This chain joins TRBV5-4 and TRBJ1-1; TRBD1 might be the D (6 bases). The ends were cut back, 4 bases at V and 0 bases at J, with 10 bases in the middle. Looked up from germline, CDR1 is SGHNT and CDR2 is YYREEE (reference sequence). The CDR3 covers 14 residues. The CDR3 sequence: CASSLTGVNTEAFF. Here the CDR3 DNA reads TGTGCCAGCAGCCTGACAGGCGTGAACACTGAAGCTTTCTTT.

The chain links TRBV29-1 to TRBJ2-7; 8 nucleotides align to TRBD1. CDR3 length: 15 amino acids. Trimming took 0 bases from V and 8 from J; bases not matched to a gene: 12. The V gene's germline CDR1 is SQVTM and CDR2 ANQGSEA. CDR3 bases: TGCAGCGTTGAAGAGGTGTCAGGGGGCCCAGATAAGCAGTACTTC. It yields the protein CSVEEVSGGPDKQYF.

This chain uses TRBV7-6 with TRBJ1-4; 7 bases are shared with TRBD1. Germline trimming cut 4 bases from V and 4 bases from J; bases unmatched to any gene: 6. Germline V CDR1 and CDR2: SGHVS, FNYEAQ. The CDR3 runs to 15 residues. The CDR3 sequence is CASSSGTDVNEKLFF. CDR3 nucleotide sequence: TGTGCCAGCAGCTCGGGGACAGACGTTAATGAAAAACTGTTTTTT.

This chain links TRBV7-6 with TRBJ2-2; D gene ambiguous. CDR1 is SGHVS and CDR2 is FNYEAQ in the germline V gene. The V end was cut by 5 bases, the J end by 4 bases, with 5 bases between. The CDR3 totals 12 residues. This CDR3 reads CASSPFTGELFF. In DNA, the CDR3 is TGTGCCAGCAGCCCTTTCACCGGGGAGCTGTTTTTT.

The chain couples TRBV21-1 to TRBJ2-5; TRBD1, the D gene given by the table, was not confirmed from the DNA. TRBV21-1 is shown as a pseudogene. The length of the CDR3 is 13 residues. CDR3 residues: CASSKVGEETQYF. The CDR3, as DNA: TGTGCCAGCAGCAAAGTGGGCGAAGAGACCCAGTACTTC.

The genes are TRBV7-9 and TRBJ1-4; D is ambiguous. V shed 1 base and J shed 1 base, with 7 bases lying between them. Germline lookup yields CDR1 SEHNR and CDR2 FQNEAQ (reference sequence). The CDR3 is made up of 15 amino acids. The CDR3 DNA follows: TGTGCCAGCAGCTTAGGAGACATAACTAATGAAAAACTGTTTTTT. It translates to CASSLGDITNEKLFF.

In regard to this clone: This sequence may be a read error, since a much larger clone differs from it by one base. This chain connects TRBV4-1 to TRBJ2-4; D call uncertain. CDR1 and CDR2 from the germline V gene are MGHRA and YSYEKL. The CDR3 covers 16 residues. Trimming took off 4 bases at V and 0 bases at J, with 13 bases between the two ends. The CDR3 sequence: CASSPRATLAKNIQYF. The CDR3 region has the DNA TGCGCCAGCAGCCCCCGGGCGACATTAGCCAAAAACATTCAGTACTTC.

J is TRBJ1-4 and V is TRBV5-4, with 7 bases lining up with TRBD1. The CDR3 consists of 14 residues. V shed 2 bases, J shed 7 bases, and the junction held 5 bases outside the gene matches. Germline V lookup: CDR1 SGHNT, CDR2 YYREEE (reference sequence). DNA for the CDR3: TGTGCCAGCAGCTTCCAGGGGGACGGTGAAAAACTGTTTTTT. Its protein product is CASSFQGDGEKLFF.

J is TRBJ2-5 and V is TRBV5-6; a weak D match, TRBD1 (5 bases). Germline V gene lookup returns CDR1 SGHDT and CDR2 YYEEEE. The CDR3 contains 13 residues. The V and J ends lost 3 bases and 0 bases respectively, with 6 bases between them. This chain's CDR3 is CASSWGYQETQYF. The DNA for the CDR3 is TGTGCCAGCAGCTGGGGCTACCAAGAGACCCAGTACTTC.

This clone was seen many times. The chain uses TRBV7-2 and TRBJ2-5; 13 bases agree with TRBD2. The CDR3 extends over 17 amino acids. J gave up 5 bases and V 5 bases, and 11 bases lay outside the gene matches. CDR1 and CDR2 from the germline V gene are SGHTA and FQGNSA. CDR3 in amino acids: CASSRIRTSGSSETQYF. As DNA, the CDR3 is TGTGCCAGCAGCCGAATCAGGACTAGCGGGAGTAGTGAGACCCAGTACTTC.

CDR3 amino acids: CASSQDTDYYNEQFF. The CDR3 DNA reads TGTGCCAGCAGCCAAGATACGGACTACTACAATGAGCAGTTCTTC. This rearrangement joins TRBV14 to TRBJ2-1, with D possibly TRBD2 on 6 matching bases. CDR3 length: 15 amino acids. Germline V CDR1 and CDR2: SGHDN, FVKESK. With 0 bases removed from V and 3 bases from J, the gap between germline ends came to 9 bases.

The rearrangement joins TRBV11-2 to TRBJ2-2, with 7 bases fitting TRBD1. This CDR3 comprises 16 residues. Unmatched junction bases numbered 12, after V lost 5 bases and J lost 6 bases. CDR1 and CDR2 (germline): SGHAT, FQNNGV. The CDR3: CASSQIQGFPPGELFF. In DNA, the CDR3 is TGTGCCAGCAGCCAAATACAGGGGTTCCCCCCCGGGGAGCTGTTTTTT. Together with reference TRBV11-2 and TRBJ2-2, the CDR3 gives the full variable domain: EAGVAQSPRYKIIEKRQSVAFWCNPISGHATLYWYQQILGQGPKLLIQFQNNGVVDDSQLPKDRFSAERLKGVDSTLKIQPAKLEDSAVYLCASSQIQGFPPGELFFGEGSRLTVL.

The V gene is TRBV7-2, the J gene TRBJ2-7, with TRBD2 as a possible D gene (6 bases). CDR1 and CDR2 from the germline V gene are SGHTA and FQGNSA. The CDR3 contains 15 residues. V shed 4 bases and J shed 3 bases, with 16 bases lying between them. CDR3 bases: TGTGCCAGCAGCTCCCAGACTAGGGCTGGCTACGAGCAGTACTTC. It translates to CASSSQTRAGYEQYF.

CDR3 amino acids: CAWSIGLAHSYNEQFF. DNA for the CDR3: TGTGCCTGGAGTATCGGACTAGCGCATTCCTACAATGAGCAGTTCTTC. The V gene is TRBV30, the J gene TRBJ2-1, with 9 bases lining up with TRBD2. Germline lookup yields CDR1 GTSNPN and CDR2 SVGIG (reference sequence). Unmatched junction bases numbered 6, after V lost 2 bases and J lost 1 base. The CDR3 is made up of 16 amino acids.

The rearrangement joins TRBV21-1 to TRBJ2-2. TRBV21-1 is flagged as a pseudogene. The CDR3 is 14 residues long. CDR3 residues: CASSSGRNTGELFF. CDR3 coding DNA: TGTGCCAGCAGCTCTGGTCGGAACACCGGGGAGCTGTTTTTT.

A few counts support this clone. Here the CDR3 DNA reads TGCGCCAGCAGTCCCGGAGGGGAGAACACTGAAGCTTTCTTT. Its protein product is CASSPGGENTEAFF. The rearrangement links TRBV10-2 to TRBJ1-1; D is perhaps TRBD1 (5 bases). Germline V gene lookup returns CDR1 WSHSY and CDR2 SAAADI. The CDR3 spans 14 residues. V gave up 5 bases and J gave up 1 base, with 11 bases separating them.

This clone was found a few times. The V gene is TRBV30, the J gene TRBJ2-4; D is possibly TRBD2 (7 bases). This CDR3 has 14 residues. CDR1 GTSNPN and CDR2 SVGIG come from the germline V gene (reference sequence). V lost 5 bases and J 6 bases, leaving 17 bases between the germline ends. The CDR3 nucleotides read TGTGCCTGGGGCGAGGGGGGGCCGGGAAACATTCAGTACTTC. Residues: CAWGEGGPGNIQYF. Variable domain in full (rest from reference TRBV30 and TRBJ2-4): SQTIHQWPATLVQPVGSPLSLECTVEGTSNPNLYWYRQAAGRGLQLLFYSVGIGQISSEVPQNLSASRPQDRQFILSSKKLLLSDSGFYLCAWGEGGPGNIQYFGAGTRLSVL.

The rearrangement links TRBV7-2 to TRBJ1-6, with D tentatively TRBD1 (6 bases). CDR1 and CDR2 from the germline V gene are SGHTA and FQGNSA. This CDR3 comprises 15 residues. Trimming shortened V by 1 base and J by 8 bases, and 12 bases separated the two germline ends. This chain's CDR3 is CASSLVWGGDSPLHF. The CDR3 coding sequence is TGTGCCAGCAGCTTAGTATGGGGGGGCGATTCACCCCTCCACTTT.

This clone was counted between two and nine times. The gene calls are TRBV2 and TRBJ2-5, with D tentatively TRBD2 (6 bases). The V end lost 0 bases, the J end lost 7 bases, and 15 bases lay between the germline ends. The germline gives CDR1 SNHLY, CDR2 FYNNEI. The CDR3 consists of 15 residues. CDR3: CASSEALSGVATQYF. In DNA, the CDR3 is TGTGCCAGCAGTGAAGCGCTTTCGGGGGTTGCGACCCAGTACTTC.

V usage is TRBV5-6 and J usage is TRBJ2-3; possibly TRBD1 for D (5 bases). Germline V lookup: CDR1 SGHDT, CDR2 YYEEEE. V was pared by 4 bases and J by 3 bases, with 21 bases between. The CDR3 loop spans 17 amino acids. CDR3 nucleotide sequence: TGTGCCAGCAGCAAGGGGCGTGGTGCTAATCGGACAGATACGCAGTATTTT. It is translated as CASSKGRGANRTDTQYF.

The gene calls are TRBV10-1 and TRBJ1-2; D is possibly TRBD1 (5 bases). Germline loops: CDR1 WNHNN, CDR2 SYGVQD (reference sequence). The CDR3 covers 15 residues. CDR3 bases: TGCGGCGCGGGGACGGCAGTCTTGTCGGGCTATGGCTACACCTTC. Its translation is CGAGTAVLSGYGYTF.

The V gene is TRBV7-3, the J gene TRBJ2-3; D remains unclear. In germline, CDR1 is SGHTA, CDR2 FQGTGA. Trimming shortened V by 0 bases and J by 8 bases, and 9 bases separated the two germline ends. The CDR3 spans 13 residues. For the CDR3, the DNA is TGTGCCAGCAGCTTAACATCATCCGGTACGCAGTATTTT. As protein: CASSLTSSGTQYF.

This rearrangement joins TRBV11-2 to TRBJ1-1; perhaps TRBD1 as D (6 bases). CDR1 is SGHAT, CDR2 FQNNGV, per germline. The CDR3 loop spans 15 amino acids. Trimming stripped 0 bases from V and 1 base from J, with 9 bases between. CDR3 DNA: TGTGCCAGCAGCTTAGAGGGCAGGGGGAACACTGAAGCTTTCTTT. It encodes CASSLEGRGNTEAFF.

The V call is TRBV2, the J call TRBJ2-7; no clear D gene. The CDR3 contains 15 residues. From germline, CDR1 is SNHLY and CDR2 FYNNEI. Trimming left V 6 bases short and J 5 bases short, with 20 bases between. CDR3 residues: CASSAKASAIDEQYF. DNA for the CDR3: TGTGCCAGCAGCGCGAAGGCTAGTGCAATCGACGAGCAGTACTTC.

The chain is built from TRBV5-1 and TRBJ2-7; D is undetermined. The V end was cut by 0 bases, the J end by 2 bases, with 9 bases between. This CDR3 comprises 14 residues. From germline, CDR1 is SGHRS and CDR2 YFSETQ. As DNA, the CDR3 is TGCGCCAGCAGCTTGGCCAGCCCCCCCTACGAGCAGTACTTC. This translates into CASSLASPPYEQYF.

This clone appeared once. The chain is built from TRBV7-2 and TRBJ2-2; TRBD2 agrees at 7 bases. This CDR3 is 16 amino acids long. The J segment lost 4 bases and the V segment lost 2 bases, leaving 7 bases of the junction unmatched. The V gene's germline CDR1 is SGHTA and CDR2 FQGNSA. The CDR3 DNA sequence: TGTGCCAGCAGCTTATGGGCGGGAGTAGGCACCGGGGAGCTGTTTTTT. It specifies CASSLWAGVGTGELFF.